Following are 3 T cell receptor beta chains from one sample sequenced in a study of blood T cell repertoires in COVID-19. Clones were read by immunoSEQ multiplex PCR, and TCRdb kept only the in-frame ones, dropping some. The sample has roughly 160,000 clones, about 80% seen once. The material sequenced was PBMCs or T cells enriched from blood (not recorded which). These receptors were collected from a middle-aged man who had recovered from COVID-19.

This clone was detected only a few times. The rearrangement links TRBV5-1 to TRBJ1-4, with a weak D call TRBD1 (6 bases). V shed 3 bases and J shed 0 bases, with 12 bases lying between them. CDR1 is SGHRS and CDR2 is YFSETQ in the germline V gene. The CDR3 extends over 16 amino acids. This CDR3 is CASSSSGQSTNEKLFF. The CDR3 coding sequence is TGCGCCAGCAGCTCGTCCGGACAGTCAACTAATGAAAAACTGTTTTTT.

The chain combines TRBV4-1 with TRBJ2-1; possible D gene TRBD2, 6 bases. Trimming took off 1 base at V and 7 bases at J, with 17 bases between the two ends. The germline gives CDR1 MGHRA, CDR2 YSYEKL. The CDR3 is 16 residues long. For the CDR3, the DNA is TGCGCCAGCAGCCAAGCGTCCAGTCGGGGGTTTAATGAGCAGTTCTTC. Encoded protein: CASSQASSRGFNEQFF.

CDR3 DNA sequence: TGTGCCAGCAGCGAAGTTCGGGGGTCTGAGCAGTTCTTC. Translation: CASSEVRGSEQFF. The chain has TRBV7-9 and TRBJ2-1; tentative D call: TRBD2 (6 bases). Germline-derived CDR1 and CDR2 are SEHNR and FQNEAQ (reference sequence). The CDR3 is 13 residues long. Trimming took off 5 bases at V and 9 bases at J, with 14 bases between the two ends.